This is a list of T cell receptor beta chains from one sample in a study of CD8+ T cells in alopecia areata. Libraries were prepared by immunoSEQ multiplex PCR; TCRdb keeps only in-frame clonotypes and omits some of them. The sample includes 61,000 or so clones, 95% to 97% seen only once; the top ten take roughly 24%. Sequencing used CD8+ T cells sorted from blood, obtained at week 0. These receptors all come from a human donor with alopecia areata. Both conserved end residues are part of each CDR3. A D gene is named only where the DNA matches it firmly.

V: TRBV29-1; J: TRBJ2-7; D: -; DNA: TGCAGCGTTGAGATGGGAGACTACGAGCAGTACTTC; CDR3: CSVEMGDYEQYF
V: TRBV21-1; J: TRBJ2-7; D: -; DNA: TGTGCCAGCAGCAAAAAATGGTCGGGACAGTCCTACGAGCAGTACTTC; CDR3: CASSKKWSGQSYEQYF
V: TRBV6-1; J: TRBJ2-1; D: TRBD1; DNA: TGTGCCAGCAGAGGTCGGGGACAGGCGGGCAATGAGCAGTTCTTC; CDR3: CASRGRGQAGNEQFF
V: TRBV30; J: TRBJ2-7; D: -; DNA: TGTGCCTGGAGGAAATCCTCCGAGCAGTACTTC; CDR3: CAWRKSSEQYF
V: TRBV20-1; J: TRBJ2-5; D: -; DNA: TGCAGTGCTGAGAGGAGGACCCAGTACTTC; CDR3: CSAERRTQYF
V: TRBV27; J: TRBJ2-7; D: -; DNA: TGTGCCAGCAGTCCACAACACTCCTACGAGCAGTACTTC; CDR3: CASSPQHSYEQYF
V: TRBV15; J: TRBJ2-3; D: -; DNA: TGTGCCACCAGCAGAAGACTGAGTCACACAGATACGCAGTATTTT; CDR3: CATSRRLSHTDTQYF
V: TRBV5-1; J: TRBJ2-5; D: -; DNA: TGCGCCAGCAGCTTGGCCGGAGGCCGTAAAGAGACCCAGTACTTC; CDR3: CASSLAGGRKETQYF
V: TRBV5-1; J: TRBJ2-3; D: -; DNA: TGCGCCAGCAGCTTATTTGGCACAGATACGCAGTATTTT; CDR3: CASSLFGTDTQYF
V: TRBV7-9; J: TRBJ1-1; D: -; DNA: TGTGCCAGCAGTGACGGGACGGCCGAAGCTTTCTTT; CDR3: CASSDGTAEAFF
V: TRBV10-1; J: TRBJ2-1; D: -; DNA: TGCGCCAGCAGAGGGGTAAACAATGAGCAGTTCTTC; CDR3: CASRGVNNEQFF
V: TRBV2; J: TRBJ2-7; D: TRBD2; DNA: TGTGCCAGCAGGGGACTAGCGGAGGAAAGCTCCTACGAGCAGTACTTC; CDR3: CASRGLAEESSYEQYF
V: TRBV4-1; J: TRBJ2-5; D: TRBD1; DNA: TGCGCCAGCAGCCAAGGGGACAGGGGAGGTTGGGAAGAGACCCAGTACTTC; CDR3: CASSQGDRGGWEETQYF
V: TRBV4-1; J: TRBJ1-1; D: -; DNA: TGCGCCAGCAGCCAGCTACAGGGCGGGGACACTGAAGCTTTCTTT; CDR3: CASSQLQGGDTEAFF
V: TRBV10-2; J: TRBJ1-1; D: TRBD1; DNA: TGCGCCAGCGTGGATGGACAGGGAAACACTGAAGCTTTCTTT; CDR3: CASVDGQGNTEAFF
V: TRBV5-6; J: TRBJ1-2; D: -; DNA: TGTGCCAGCAGCCTTGGACGACAGGAGGACTTCCATGGCTACACCTTC; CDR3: CASSLGRQEDFHGYTF
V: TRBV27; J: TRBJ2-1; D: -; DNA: TGTGCCAGCACGCAGGGCCACAATGAGCAGTTCTTC; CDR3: CASTQGHNEQFF
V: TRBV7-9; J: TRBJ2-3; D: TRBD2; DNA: TGTGCCAGCAGCTTAGGGACTAGCGGCGGAATAACAGATACGCAGTATTTT; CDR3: CASSLGTSGGITDTQYF
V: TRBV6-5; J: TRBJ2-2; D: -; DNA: TGTGCCAGCAGCAACAGCCCCGAATGGACCGGGGAGCTGTTTTTT; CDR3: CASSNSPEWTGELFF
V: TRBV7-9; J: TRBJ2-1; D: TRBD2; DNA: TGTGCCAGCAGCTTAGCACTAGCGGGGGTAGAGCAGTTCTTC; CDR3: CASSLALAGVEQFF
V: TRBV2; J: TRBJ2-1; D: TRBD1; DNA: TGTGCCAGCAGCGGTATGGACAGGGGGGTTTACAATGAGCAGTTCTTC; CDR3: CASSGMDRGVYNEQFF
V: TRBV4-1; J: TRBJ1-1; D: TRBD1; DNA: TGCGCCAGCAGCCAAGCCATCCAGGGGGACACTGAAGCTTTCTTT; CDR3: CASSQAIQGDTEAFF
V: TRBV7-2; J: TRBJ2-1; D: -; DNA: TGTGCCAGCAGCTTAACCATAAACAATGAGCAGTTCTTC; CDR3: CASSLTINNEQFF
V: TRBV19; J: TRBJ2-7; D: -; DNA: TGTGCCAGTAGCTCCGGGAGATACGAGCAGTACTTC; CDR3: CASSSGRYEQYF